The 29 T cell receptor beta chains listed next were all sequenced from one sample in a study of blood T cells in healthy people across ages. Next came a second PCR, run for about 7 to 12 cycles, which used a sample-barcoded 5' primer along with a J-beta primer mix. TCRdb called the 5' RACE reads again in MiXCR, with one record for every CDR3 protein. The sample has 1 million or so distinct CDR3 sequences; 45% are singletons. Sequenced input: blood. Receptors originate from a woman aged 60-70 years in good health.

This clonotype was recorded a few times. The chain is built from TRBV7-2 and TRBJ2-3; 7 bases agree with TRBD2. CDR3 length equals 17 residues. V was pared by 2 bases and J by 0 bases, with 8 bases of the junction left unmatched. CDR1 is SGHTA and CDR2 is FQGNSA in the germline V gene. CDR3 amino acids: CASSLKSSGISTDTQYF. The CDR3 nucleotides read TGTGCCAGCAGCTTAAAATCTAGCGGAATAAGCACAGATACGCAGTATTTT.

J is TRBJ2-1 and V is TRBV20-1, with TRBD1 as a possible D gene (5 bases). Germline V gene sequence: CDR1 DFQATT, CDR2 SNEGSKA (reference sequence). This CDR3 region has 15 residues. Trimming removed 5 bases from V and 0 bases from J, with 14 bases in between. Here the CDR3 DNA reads TGCAGTGCTCAGTTTGGGGCCAGCTCCTACAATGAGCAGTTCTTC. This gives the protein CSAQFGASSYNEQFF.

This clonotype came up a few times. CDR3 coding DNA: TGTGCCACCAGCAGAGATGGAAGCCGCACAGATACGCAGTATTTT. Amino acids: CATSRDGSRTDTQYF. The chain recombines TRBV15 with TRBJ2-3; D uncertain. CDR1 is LNHNV and CDR2 is YYDKDF in the germline V gene (reference sequence). V was shortened by 0 bases and J by 1 base, with 8 bases between the two germline ends. This CDR3 region has 15 residues.

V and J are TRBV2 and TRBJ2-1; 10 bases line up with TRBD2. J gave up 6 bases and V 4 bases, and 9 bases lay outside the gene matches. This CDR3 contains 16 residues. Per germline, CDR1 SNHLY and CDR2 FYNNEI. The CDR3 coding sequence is TGTGCCAGCAGTGTATTCGGGACTAGCGCGCCCAATGAGCAGTTCTTC. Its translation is CASSVFGTSAPNEQFF.

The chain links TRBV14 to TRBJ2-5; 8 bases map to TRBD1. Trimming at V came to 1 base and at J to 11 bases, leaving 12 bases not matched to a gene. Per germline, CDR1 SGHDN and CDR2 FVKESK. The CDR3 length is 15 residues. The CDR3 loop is CASSQGPGTGGGQYF. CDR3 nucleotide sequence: TGTGCCAGCAGCCAAGGCCCCGGGACAGGAGGAGGGCAGTACTTC.

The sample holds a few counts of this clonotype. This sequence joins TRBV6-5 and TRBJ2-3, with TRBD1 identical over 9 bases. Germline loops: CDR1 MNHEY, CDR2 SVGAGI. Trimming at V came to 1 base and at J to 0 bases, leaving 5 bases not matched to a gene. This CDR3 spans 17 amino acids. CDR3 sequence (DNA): TGTGCCAGCAGTTACTTCGGGACAGGGTTGAGCACAGATACGCAGTATTTT. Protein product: CASSYFGTGLSTDTQYF.

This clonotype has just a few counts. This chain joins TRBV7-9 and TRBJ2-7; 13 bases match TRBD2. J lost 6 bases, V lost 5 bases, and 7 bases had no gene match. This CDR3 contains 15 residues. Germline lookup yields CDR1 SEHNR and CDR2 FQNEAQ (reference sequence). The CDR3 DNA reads TGTGCCAGCAGCCCCCCCGGGACTAGCGGGGTCGAGCAGTACTTC. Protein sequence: CASSPPGTSGVEQYF.

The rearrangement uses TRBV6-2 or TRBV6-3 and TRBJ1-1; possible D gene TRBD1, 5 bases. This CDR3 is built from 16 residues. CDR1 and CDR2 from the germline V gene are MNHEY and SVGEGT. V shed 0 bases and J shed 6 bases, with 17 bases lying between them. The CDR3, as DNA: TGTGCCAGCAGTTACTCGACGCACAGGCTTTACCCTGAAGCTTTCTTT. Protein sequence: CASSYSTHRLYPEAFF.

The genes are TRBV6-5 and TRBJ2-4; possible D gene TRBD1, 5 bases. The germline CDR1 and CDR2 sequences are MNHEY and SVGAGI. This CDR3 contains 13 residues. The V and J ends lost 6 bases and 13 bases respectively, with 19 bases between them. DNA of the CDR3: TGTGCCAGCAGGGACACTTCGGAGCGTGAGCAGTACTTC. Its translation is CASRDTSEREQYF.

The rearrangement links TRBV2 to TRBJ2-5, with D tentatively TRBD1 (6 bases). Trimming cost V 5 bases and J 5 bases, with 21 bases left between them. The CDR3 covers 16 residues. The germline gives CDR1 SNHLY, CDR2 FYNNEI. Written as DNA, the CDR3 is TGTGCCAGCAGTCGAGACCAGGGGCGCGTCAGGGAGACCCAGTACTTC. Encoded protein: CASSRDQGRVRETQYF.

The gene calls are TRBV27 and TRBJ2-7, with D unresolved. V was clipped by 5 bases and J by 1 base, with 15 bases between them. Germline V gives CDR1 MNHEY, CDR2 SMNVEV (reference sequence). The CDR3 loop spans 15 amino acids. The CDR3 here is CASSLRVALSYEQYF. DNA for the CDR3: TGTGCCAGCAGTCTCCGCGTGGCACTTTCCTACGAGCAGTACTTC.

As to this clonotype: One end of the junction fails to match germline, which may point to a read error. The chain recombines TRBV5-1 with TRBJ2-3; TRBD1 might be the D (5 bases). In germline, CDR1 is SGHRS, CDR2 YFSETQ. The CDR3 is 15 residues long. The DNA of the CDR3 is TGCGCCAACAGCTTAGGGGCCAAAAGCACAGATACGCAGTATTTT. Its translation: CANSLGAKSTDTQYF. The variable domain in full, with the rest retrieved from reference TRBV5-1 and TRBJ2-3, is KAGVTQTPRYLIKTRGQQVTLSCSPISGHRSVSWYQQTPGQGLQFLFEYFSETQRNKGNFPGRFSGRQFSNSRSEMNVSTLELGDSALYLCANSLGAKSTDTQYFGPGTRLTVL.

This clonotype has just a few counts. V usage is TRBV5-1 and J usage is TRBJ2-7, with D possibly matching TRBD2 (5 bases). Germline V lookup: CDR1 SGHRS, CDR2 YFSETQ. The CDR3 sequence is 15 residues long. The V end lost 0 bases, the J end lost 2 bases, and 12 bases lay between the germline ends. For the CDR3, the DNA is TGCGCCAGCAGCTTGGGACGAGCGGCCACCTACGAGCAGTACTTC. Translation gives CASSLGRAATYEQYF.

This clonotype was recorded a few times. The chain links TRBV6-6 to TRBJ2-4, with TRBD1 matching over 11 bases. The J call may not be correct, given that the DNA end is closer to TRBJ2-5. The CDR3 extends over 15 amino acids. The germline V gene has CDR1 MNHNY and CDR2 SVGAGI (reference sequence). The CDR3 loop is CASSRGGQGGETQYF. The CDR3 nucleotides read TGTGCCAGCAGTCGTGGGGGACAGGGGGGAGAGACCCAGTACTTC.

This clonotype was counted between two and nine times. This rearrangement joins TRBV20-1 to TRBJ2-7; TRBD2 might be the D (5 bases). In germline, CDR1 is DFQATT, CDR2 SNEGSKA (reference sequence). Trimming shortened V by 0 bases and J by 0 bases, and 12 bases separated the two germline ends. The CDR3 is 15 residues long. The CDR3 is CSARDRAVSSYEQYF. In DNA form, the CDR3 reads TGCAGTGCTAGAGATAGAGCGGTCAGCTCCTACGAGCAGTACTTC.

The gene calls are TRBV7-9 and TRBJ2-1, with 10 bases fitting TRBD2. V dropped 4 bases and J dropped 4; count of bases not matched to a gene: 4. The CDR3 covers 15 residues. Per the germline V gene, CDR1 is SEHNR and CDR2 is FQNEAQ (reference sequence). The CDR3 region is CASSWRAGGYNEQFF. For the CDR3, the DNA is TGTGCCAGCAGCTGGAGAGCGGGAGGGTACAATGAGCAGTTCTTC.

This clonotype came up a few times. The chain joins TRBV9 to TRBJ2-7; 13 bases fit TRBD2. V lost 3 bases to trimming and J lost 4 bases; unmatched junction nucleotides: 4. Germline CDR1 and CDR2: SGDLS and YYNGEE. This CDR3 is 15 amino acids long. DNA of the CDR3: TGTGCCAGCAGCGGTCGGGGACTAGCGGGATACGAGCAGTACTTC. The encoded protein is CASSGRGLAGYEQYF.

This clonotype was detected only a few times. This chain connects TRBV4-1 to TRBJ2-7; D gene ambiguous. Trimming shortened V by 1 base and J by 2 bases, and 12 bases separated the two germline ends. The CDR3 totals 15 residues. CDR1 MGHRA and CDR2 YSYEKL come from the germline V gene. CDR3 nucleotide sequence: TGCGCCAGCAGCCAAGGGGGTGGTCCTACCTACGAGCAGTACTTC. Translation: CASSQGGGPTYEQYF.

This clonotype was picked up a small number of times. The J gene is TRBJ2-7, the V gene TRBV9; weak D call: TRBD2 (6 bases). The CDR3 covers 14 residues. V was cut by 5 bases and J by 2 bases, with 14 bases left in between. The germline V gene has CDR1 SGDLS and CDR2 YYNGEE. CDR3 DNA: TGTGCCAGCAGTCCCCGGGACTTTGCCTACGAGCAGTACTTC. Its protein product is CASSPRDFAYEQYF.

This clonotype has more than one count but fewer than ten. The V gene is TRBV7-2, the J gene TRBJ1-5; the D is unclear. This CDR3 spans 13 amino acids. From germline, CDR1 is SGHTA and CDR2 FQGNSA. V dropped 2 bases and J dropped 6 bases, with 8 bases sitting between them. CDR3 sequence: CASSLRQGQPQHF. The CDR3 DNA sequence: TGTGCCAGCAGCTTAAGGCAAGGTCAGCCCCAGCATTTT. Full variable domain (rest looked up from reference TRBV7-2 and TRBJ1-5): GAGVSQSPSNKVTEKGKDVELRCDPISGHTALYWYRQSLGQGLEFLIYFQGNSAPDKSGLPSDRFSAERTGGSVSTLTIQRTQQEDSAVYLCASSLRQGQPQHFGDGTRLSIL.

The CDR3 region has the DNA TGTGCCAGCAGTTTAACTGGGCCCCACGAGCAGTACTTC. It specifies CASSLTGPHEQYF. The chain joins TRBV12-3 or TRBV12-4 to TRBJ2-7; D unclear. Deletions cut 2 bases from V and 5 bases from J, with 10 bases between. The CDR3 extends over 13 amino acids.

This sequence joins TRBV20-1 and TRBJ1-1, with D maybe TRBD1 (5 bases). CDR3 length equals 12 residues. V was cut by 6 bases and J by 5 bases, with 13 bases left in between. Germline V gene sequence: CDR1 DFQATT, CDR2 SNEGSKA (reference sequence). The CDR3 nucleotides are TGCAGTGCGCAAGTCGGGGGTACTGAAGCTTTCTTT. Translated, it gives CSAQVGGTEAFF.

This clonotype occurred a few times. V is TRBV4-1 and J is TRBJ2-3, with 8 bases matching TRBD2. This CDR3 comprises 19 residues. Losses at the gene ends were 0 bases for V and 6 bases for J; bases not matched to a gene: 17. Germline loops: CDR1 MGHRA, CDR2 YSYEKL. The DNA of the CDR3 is TGCGCCAGCAGCCAAGATACGGTGGCTAGCGGGCCCATCGGGGATACGCAGTATTTT. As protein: CASSQDTVASGPIGDTQYF.

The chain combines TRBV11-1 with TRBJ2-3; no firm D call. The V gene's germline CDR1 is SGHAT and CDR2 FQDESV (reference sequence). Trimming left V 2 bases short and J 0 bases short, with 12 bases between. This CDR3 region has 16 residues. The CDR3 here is CASSLSLDSSTDTQYF. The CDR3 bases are TGTGCCAGCAGCTTATCCCTAGACTCTAGCACAGATACGCAGTATTTT.

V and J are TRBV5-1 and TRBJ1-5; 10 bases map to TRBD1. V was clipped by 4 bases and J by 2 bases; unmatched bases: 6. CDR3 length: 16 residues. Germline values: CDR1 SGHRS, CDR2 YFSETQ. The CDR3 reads CASSPGTGEGNQPQHF. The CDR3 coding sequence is TGCGCCAGCAGCCCGGGGACAGGGGAGGGCAATCAGCCCCAGCATTTT. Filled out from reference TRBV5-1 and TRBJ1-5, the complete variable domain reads KAGVTQTPRYLIKTRGQQVTLSCSPISGHRSVSWYQQTPGQGLQFLFEYFSETQRNKGNFPGRFSGRQFSNSRSEMNVSTLELGDSALYLCASSPGTGEGNQPQHFGDGTRLSIL.

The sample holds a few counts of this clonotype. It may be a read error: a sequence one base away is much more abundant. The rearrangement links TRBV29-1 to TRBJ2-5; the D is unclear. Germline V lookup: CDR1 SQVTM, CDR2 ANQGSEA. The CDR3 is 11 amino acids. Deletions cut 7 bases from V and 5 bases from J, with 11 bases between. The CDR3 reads CSGVKGETQYF. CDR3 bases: TGCAGCGGTGTAAAGGGCGAGACCCAGTACTTC.

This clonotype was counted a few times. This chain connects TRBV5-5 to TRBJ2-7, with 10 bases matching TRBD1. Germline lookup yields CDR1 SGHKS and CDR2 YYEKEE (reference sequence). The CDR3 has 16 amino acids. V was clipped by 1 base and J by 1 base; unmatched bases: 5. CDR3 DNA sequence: TGTGCCAGCAGCTTGAGTTGGGGACAGGGGTCCTACGAGCAGTACTTC. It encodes CASSLSWGQGSYEQYF.

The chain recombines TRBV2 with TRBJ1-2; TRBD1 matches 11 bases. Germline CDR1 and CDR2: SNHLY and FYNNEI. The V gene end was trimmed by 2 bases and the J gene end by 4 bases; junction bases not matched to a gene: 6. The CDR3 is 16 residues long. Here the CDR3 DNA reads TGTGCCAGCAGTGAACGCCGGGACAGGGGGACCTATGGCTACACCTTC. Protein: CASSERRDRGTYGYTF.

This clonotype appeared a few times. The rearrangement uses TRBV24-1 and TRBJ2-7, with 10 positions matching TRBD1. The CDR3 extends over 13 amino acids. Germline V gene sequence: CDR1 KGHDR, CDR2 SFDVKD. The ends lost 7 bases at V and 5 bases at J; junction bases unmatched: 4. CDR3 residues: CATSGDRGDEQYF. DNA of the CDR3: TGTGCCACCAGCGGGGACAGGGGAGACGAGCAGTACTTC.